This entry is about one TCR beta chain. With 2 bases clipped from V and 6 bases from J, the junction kept 0 bases outside the gene matches. There are 15 residues in the CDR3. Germline lookup yields CDR1 MDHEN and CDR2 SYDVKM. In terms of age and location, participants ranged from roughly 18 to 90 years and lived in approximately 26 US areas. Participants were placed into cohorts based on the clinical history they reported. The study counted Cohort 3 donors as recovered given two negative PCRs, clearance, or symptom resolution. In the authors' methods: Reference gene primer amplification in the assay estimated nucleated cell counts. Sequenced by immunoSEQ multiplex PCR; TCRdb stores in-frame clones only, minus some. The V and J calls and clone size come from that table; D and trimming were worked out from the DNA. In the table there are fewer than 500,000 clones, around 87% of which are singletons. This sample was included in a study of blood T cell repertoires in COVID-19.

The sequence derives from a man aged 25 to 40 who had recovered from COVID-19. The specimen sequenced was PBMCs or T cells enriched from blood (not recorded which). The chain combines TRBV28 with TRBJ2-1; the match to TRBD2 covers 14 bases. The DNA for the CDR3 is TGTGCCAGCAGTTTAGGGACTAGCGGGAGCAATGAGCAGTTCTTC. It encodes CASSLGTSGSNEQFF.